Below, 2 T cell receptor beta chains from the same sample are listed, as sequenced in a study of blood T cells in healthy people across ages. Primers used in a second PCR of about 7 to 12 cycles were a sample-barcoded 5' primer and a J-beta primer mix. TCRdb re-called the 5' RACE reads with MiXCR, one entry per CDR3 protein. The table shows hundreds of thousands of distinct CDR3 sequences, with about 53% occurring only once. The sample was blood. These receptor sequences come from a man aged 55 to 70 in good health.

The chain joins TRBV12-3 or TRBV12-4 to TRBJ2-3; 9 nucleotides line up with TRBD2. V was pared by 6 bases and J by 6 bases, with 19 bases of the junction left unmatched. The CDR3 totals 18 residues. CDR3 protein: CASSRTLRGGGALDTQYF. The CDR3 DNA reads as TGTGCCAGCAGCCGCACCCTCCGGGGCGGGGGGGCCTTGGATACGCAGTATTTT.

This rearrangement joins TRBV20-1 to TRBJ2-7; no reliable D call. The assigned J gene may be wrong: the sequence end matches TRBJ2-5 better. Germline values: CDR1 DFQATT, CDR2 SNEGSKA (reference sequence). The CDR3 runs 16 residues. The CDR3 nucleotides read TGCAGTGCTAGAGAGCGACATACCGAATTCTTGGGGACCCAGTACTTC. Protein product: CSARERHTEFLGTQYF.